Listed below are T cell receptor beta chains from one sample, sequenced in a study of blood T cells in healthy people across ages. Using its own MiXCR run on the 5' RACE reads, TCRdb lists one record per CDR3 protein. Of roughly 1.4 million distinct CDR3 sequences listed, 55% to 75% are singletons. The sequenced sample was blood. The receptors shown here come from a man younger than 35 in good health. CDR3s leave out the opening cysteine and the closing phenylalanine or tryptophan. Rows give clone size only sometimes, using once, few, many, or a class for an expanded clone.

clone size,V gene,CDR3 protein
once,TRBV6-2/TRBV6-3,ACRAPGLPIQVDTQY
NA,TRBV7-2,ASSSGAGLYEQY
few,TRBV2,ASSENKQTWDEQY
few,TRBV3-1,ASSQNRVGRTYNEQF
NA,TRBV4-2,ASSQDGIQPQH
few,TRBV6-2/TRBV6-3,ASRTPGLYGEF
few,TRBV7-9,ASSPTVAPYEQY
NA,TRBV4-2,ASSQGPNGRGGELF
NA,TRBV7-8,ASSSRGGEGYGYT
NA,TRBV15,ATSSHNGNNYGYT
NA,TRBV5-5,ASSLEASVNTGELF
NA,TRBV10-3,AITPVGGNGYT
NA,TRBV7-9,ASSTGLGQGYNEQF
NA,TRBV6-2/TRBV6-3,ASSYLGTSGLSYEQY
NA,TRBV28,ASSLPSGRGYEQF
few,TRBV9,ASSITGRTEAF
NA,TRBV10-3,AISPGTGGNQPQH
NA,TRBV5-1,ASSLWTGGDNEQF
NA,TRBV29-1,SGEAPVGDTQY
NA,TRBV29-1,SGGGTGGFSTDTQY
NA,TRBV21-1,ASSKFPEQY
few,TRBV29-1,SVIGRARDTQY
few,TRBV2,ASSEFGAGLAKNIQY
few,TRBV29-1,GVEKNTEAF
NA,TRBV2,ASTEGLAEPKRY
NA,TRBV20-1,SACQTGDYEQY
few,TRBV13,ASSHLAGARDTQY
NA,TRBV3-1,ASSPAGGDSSYEQY
NA,TRBV4-3,ASSQSPLNGYT
NA,TRBV5-1,ASRPGGATNEKLF
NA,TRBV5-1,ASSPTVGVNNEQF
NA,TRBV4-1,ASSQARLAGGPDEQF
NA,TRBV6-5,ASSYSGASRDSPLH
NA,TRBV12-3/TRBV12-4,ASSFSAENQPQH
few,TRBV3-1,ASSPTFASSLLH
NA,TRBV3-1,ASSQHRLAGAADEQF
NA,TRBV5-1,ASRYRESYNEQF
once,TRBV5-1,ASSFRDGYYEQY
few,TRBV4-1,ASSSIYGTEAF
NA,TRBV28,ASRVGTGELF
NA,TRBV6-5,ASSHRTGGTEAF
NA,TRBV5-1,ASSVPPGGEQY
NA,TRBV6-5,ASTTGYPYGYT
few,TRBV27,ASSPPGPYEQY
NA,TRBV9,ASSERTPTQGETQY
once,TRBV25-1,ASSEVGGQSYNEQF
NA,TRBV7-2,ASSFRTGPYGYT
NA,TRBV11-3,ASSSRQGSTGELF
NA,TRBV10-3,AITAGQPYEQY
NA,TRBV20-1,SAPPPILGTQGHYGYT
once,TRBV5-1,ASSFMQGARDTQY
few,TRBV12-3/TRBV12-4,ASSSTPGTFGYT
NA,TRBV5-1,ASSSRRGSNNEQF
NA,TRBV5-6,ASSLDVAGAPDTQY
few,TRBV7-2,ASSAAGETQY
NA,TRBV10-2,ATYSKGNTSGQTYEQY
once,TRBV6-5,ASSYRGLGGQF
few,TRBV5-1,ASSLAPSGRSEQF
NA,TRBV29-1,SVGSGRSYEQY